What follows is one TCR beta chain and its context. What antigen it recognizes has not been identified. No quality values exist for individual bases; no much larger clone is one base distant. This record belongs to a study of shared clonotypes between healthy human individuals (dated by TCRdb to 2018 to 2020). At the level of the whole study: Three men and a couple of women, aged 18 to 49 years, made up the cohort. For each donor, CD4 naive and CD4 memory were each run on three plates, CD8 naive on two plates, and CD8 memory on one plate. To estimate repertoire size and how much clonotype sharing occurs between individuals, the study deeply sequenced the blood TCR repertoires of several healthy adults. To increase sequencing depth and limit assay-specific biases, different laboratories used diverse techniques to prepare libraries and sequence TCR repertoires. Each donor's leukapheresis produced roughly between roughly 0.85 and 10 billion PBMCs. The investigation overall reported the following: The genetic and exposure-history diversity represented was limited by the small number of donors. Pairwise subsampling led to the expectation that sequencing depth would affect the degree of clonotype sharing among donors. Sampling was restricted to blood, and TCR repertoires in tissue are likely to differ from TCR repertoires in blood. Clonotypes shared by all four sorted-subset donors showed higher generation probabilities than non-shared clonotypes. Sharing across a few donors was observed for approximately 5% of naive CD4, over 3% of naive CD8, about 2.3% of memory CD4, and about 0.39% of memory CD8 clonotypes. Incomplete sequencing was indicated by rarefaction of sorted-subset datasets, despite the large sequencing depth. Naive subsets generally had larger estimated clonotype richness than memory subsets did.

Inclusive of the bounding cysteine and phenylalanine, the CDR3 is 13 residues long. The DNA shown is the 39-base CDR3, in frame from base 1. Germline trimming: 7 bases from V, 7 bases from J; junction bases outside gene matches: 5. In the germline V gene, CDR1 corresponds to SGHVS and CDR2 to FNYEAQ. TCR CDR3 regions were amplified from genomic DNA by multiplex PCR using the deep immunoSEQ assay. For each cell subset, the extracted genomic DNA was distributed evenly across all wells of several immunoSEQ 96-well plates, and each plate served as one replicate. Each replicate PCR for sorted subsets received around 200 ng genomic DNA, equal to about 30,000 T cell genomes. Purified libraries were measured with a Qubit 3.0 fluorometer, size-checked on a Bioanalyzer 2100, and measured again with the KAPA Library Quantification kit. Each immunoSEQ 96-well plate was sequenced on its own single-read 150-cycle Illumina NextSeq 550 flow cell. Per the authors' processing: The immunoSEQ output contained only junctional sequences without quality scores, so filtering could not match that applied to full-length reads. To assign V/J genes and CDR3, sequences were annotated against IMGT germline references using PyIR, a Python wrapper for IgBLAST v1.9. Reads with weak V/J assignments (E-value above 1e-6), missing CDR3, stop codons, out-of-frame junctions, or ambiguous translated residues were removed. V3J clonotypes were defined by identical inferred V gene, J gene, and CDR3 amino acid sequence. Percentage overlap between repertoires was computed as shared unique clonotypes divided by the size of the smaller repertoire. RTK rarefaction, the Chao1 estimator, and Recon v2.1 estimates of unobserved clonotypes were used to assess repertoire richness. For all TCRbeta clonotypes obtained by the gDNA method from several donors, generation probabilities were computed with OLGA. As stored in TCRdb, this immuneACCESS dataset retains in-frame rearrangements with V and J assigned. A fraction of the clones does not appear; measured against another copy, unresolved V genes explain less than half of the discrepancy, and the remainder lacks a known reason. D and trimming come from the DNA, and the V and J calls and clone size come from that table. The table for this sample lists fewer than 2.5 million clones; approximately 93% of them were counted only once. Of the sample, roughly 0.39% falls within the top ten clones.

Donors were healthy HIV-negative adults with no recently reported acute infections or vaccinations. Every donor was a Caucasian adult residing in Nashville, Tennessee, USA. Magnetic negative selection was used to enrich CD4+ T cells, after which naive cells were positively selected on CD45RA and the negative fraction became the memory subset. Blood was collected by leukapheresis, and PBMCs were isolated by Ficoll-Histopaque density gradient centrifugation and then cryopreserved in liquid nitrogen vapor phase. Purity and quantity of every magnetically sorted T cell population were checked by analytical flow cytometry. Genomic DNA was isolated from every sorted fraction and measured by UV absorbance on a Nanodrop 2000c.

The receptor chain draws on TRBV7-6 and TRBJ1-4, with 8 bases matching TRBD1. The sequenced sample was naive CD4+ T cells from PBMCs. The sample's cell subset or site label is to be understood as: CD45RA+ positively selected. The receptor's source is a man aged 18 to 29 in good health. Some clones in this sample may be carry-over from other donors' samples. The DNA sequence is given as TGTGCCAGCACAGGGCAGGGGGCTGAAAAACTGTTTTTT. Its translation reads: CASTGQGAEKLFF.